The 4 T cell receptor beta chains in this list originate from one sample, sequenced in a study. TCRdb re-called the RT-PCR reads with MiXCR, one entry per CDR3 protein. In the table there are more than 600,000 distinct CDR3 sequences, 14% of which are singletons. Sample: memory CD4+ T cells from blood. The source is a female donor in good health, serving as a healthy control.

This clonotype was counted only a few times. The chain links TRBV7-2 to TRBJ2-1; D not resolved. Germline lookup yields CDR1 SGHTA and CDR2 FQGNSA. This CDR3 comprises 15 residues. With 0 bases removed from V and 6 bases from J, the gap between germline ends came to 12 bases. For the CDR3, the DNA is TGTGCCAGCAGCTTAGCAAGGCAAGTAAGCAATGAGCAGTTCTTC. This encodes CASSLARQVSNEQFF.

This clonotype was found a few times. V is TRBV6-2 or TRBV6-3 and J is TRBJ2-1; D remains ambiguous. Deletions cut 2 bases from V and 11 bases from J, with 7 bases between. Per germline, CDR1 MNHEY and CDR2 SVGEGT. The CDR3 is 11 amino acids. CDR3 loop: CASSYDMKQFF. The CDR3 nucleotides are TGTGCCAGCAGTTACGACATGAAGCAGTTCTTC.

This clonotype was observed a handful of times. The DNA for the CDR3 is TGTGCCAGCAGCACCGACCCTCAGGGGAACACTGAAGCTTTCTTT. This encodes CASSTDPQGNTEAFF. The chain recombines TRBV9 with TRBJ1-1, with D possibly being TRBD1 (5 bases). The CDR3 runs to 15 residues. CDR1 and CDR2 (germline): SGDLS, YYNGEE. Trimming shortened V by 4 bases and J by 1 base, and 14 bases separated the two germline ends.

This clonotype was observed a handful of times. This sequence joins TRBV30 and TRBJ2-5; 8 bases fit TRBD2. In germline, CDR1 is GTSNPN, CDR2 SVGIG (reference sequence). This CDR3 has 14 residues. J gave up 2 bases and V 5 bases, and 7 bases lay outside the gene matches. In nucleotides, the CDR3 is TGTGCCTGGGATCTAGCGGGTCTGCAAGAGACCCAGTACTTC. Translation gives CAWDLAGLQETQYF.